A selection of T cell receptor beta chains follows, all from one sample in a study of shared clonotypes between healthy human individuals. The repertoire was sequenced with immunoSEQ multiplex PCR; TCRdb's copy has only in-frame clones and lacks some. The sample consists of about 1.5 million clones, 95% to 99% of them appearing once. The sample was naive CD4+ T cells sorted from blood. The receptor set was obtained from a young man in good health. Each CDR3 is given with its conserved first and last residue. A D gene is named only where the DNA matches it firmly. The listing skips clone size in some rows; elsewhere it reads once, few, many or a size class.

clone_size cdr3_length j_call d_call v_call cdr3_nt cdr3_aa
once 14 TRBJ2-5 TRBD2 TRBV27 TGTGCCAGCAGGGCCAGCGGGAGGGGAGAGACCCAGTACTTC CASRASGRGETQYF
. 15 TRBJ2-7 TRBD1 TRBV6-6 TGTGCCAGCAGTTACCACGGACAGGGGGCGGACGAGCAGTACTTC CASSYHGQGADEQYF
. 17 TRBJ1-4 . TRBV7-9 TGTGCCAGCAGCTTAGCGACAAGGGGCCCGGCGGATGAAAAACTGTTTTTT CASSLATRGPADEKLFF
. 14 TRBJ2-5 . TRBV4-3 TGCGCCAGCAGCCAAGATTGGGCAACGGAGACCCAGTACTTC CASSQDWATETQYF
. 15 TRBJ2-7 TRBD1 TRBV18 TGTGCCAGCTCACCGAAGGACAGGGGCTATTACGAGCAGTACTTC CASSPKDRGYYEQYF
. 14 TRBJ2-7 TRBD1 TRBV7-2 TGTGCCAGCAGCTTAGGGACAGGGAACCGCGAGCAGTACTTC CASSLGTGNREQYF
. 16 TRBJ2-7 TRBD2 TRBV7-8 TGTGCCAGCACCGGGACACGCGGGAGGATCAGCTACGAGCAGTACTTC CASTGTRGRISYEQYF
. 12 TRBJ2-2 . TRBV7-2 TGTGCCAGCAGCCTCAATAGGGGGAAGCTGTTTTTT CASSLNRGKLFF
. 15 TRBJ2-4 . TRBV9 TGTGCCAGCAGCGTAGACGGGGATCCTCGGAACATTCAGTACTTC CASSVDGDPRNIQYF
. 15 TRBJ2-7 . TRBV5-1 TGCGCCAGCAGCTCTGGCAGCCCCAGCTCCTACGAGCAGTACTTC CASSSGSPSSYEQYF
. 11 TRBJ2-7 . TRBV7-2 TGTGCCAGCACCCAATATTACGAGCAGTACTTC CASTQYYEQYF
. 13 TRBJ2-5 . TRBV29-1 TGCAGCGCGAAGACTGGTACCCTAGAGACCCAGTACTTC CSAKTGTLETQYF
. 16 TRBJ2-5 . TRBV21-1 TGTGCCAGCAACGCCGTTAGCCTAGCGGGAGAAGAGACCCAGTACTTC CASNAVSLAGEETQYF
. 13 TRBJ1-1 . TRBV19 TGTGCCAGTAGTATCCAGGGGAACACTGAAGCTTTCTTT CASSIQGNTEAFF
. 12 TRBJ1-1 . TRBV4-2 TGTGCCAGCAGGCGGGCGGAGGGTCTGGCTTTCTTT CASRRAEGLAFF